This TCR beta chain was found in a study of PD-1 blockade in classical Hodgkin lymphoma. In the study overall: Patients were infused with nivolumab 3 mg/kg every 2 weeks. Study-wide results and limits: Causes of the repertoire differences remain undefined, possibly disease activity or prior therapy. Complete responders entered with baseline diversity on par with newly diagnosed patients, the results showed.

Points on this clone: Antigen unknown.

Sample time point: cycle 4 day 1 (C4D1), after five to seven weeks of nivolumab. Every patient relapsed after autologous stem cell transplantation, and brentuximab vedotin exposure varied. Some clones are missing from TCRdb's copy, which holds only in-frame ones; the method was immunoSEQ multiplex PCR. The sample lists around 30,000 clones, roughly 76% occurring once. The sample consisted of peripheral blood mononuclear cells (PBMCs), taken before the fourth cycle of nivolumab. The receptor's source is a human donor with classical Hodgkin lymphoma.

CDR3 amino acids: CSVARDREDGYTF. The DNA for the CDR3 is TGCAGCGTTGCCCGGGACAGGGAGGATGGCTACACCTTC. The genes are TRBV29-1 and TRBJ1-2; TRBD1 agrees at 9 bases. CDR1 SQVTM and CDR2 ANQGSEA come from the germline V gene. CDR3 length equals 13 residues. The V gene end was trimmed by 4 bases and the J gene end by 6 bases; junction bases not matched to a gene: 6.